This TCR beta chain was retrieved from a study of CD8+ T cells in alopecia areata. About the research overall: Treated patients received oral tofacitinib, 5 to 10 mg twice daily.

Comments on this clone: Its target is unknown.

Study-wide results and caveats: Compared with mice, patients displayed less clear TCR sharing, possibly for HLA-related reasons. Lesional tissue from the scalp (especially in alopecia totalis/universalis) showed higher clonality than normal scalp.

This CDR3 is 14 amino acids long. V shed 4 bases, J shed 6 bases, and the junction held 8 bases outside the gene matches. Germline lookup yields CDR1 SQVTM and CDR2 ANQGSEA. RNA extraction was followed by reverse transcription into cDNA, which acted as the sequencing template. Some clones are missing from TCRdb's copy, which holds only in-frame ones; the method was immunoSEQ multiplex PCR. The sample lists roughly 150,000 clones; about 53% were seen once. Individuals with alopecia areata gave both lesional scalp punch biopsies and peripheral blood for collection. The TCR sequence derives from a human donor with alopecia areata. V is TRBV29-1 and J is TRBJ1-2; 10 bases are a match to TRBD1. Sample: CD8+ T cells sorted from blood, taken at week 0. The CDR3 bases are TGCAGCGTTGGCCCCCGACAGGGGGCGGATGGCTACACCTTC. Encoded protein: CSVGPRQGADGYTF.